Shown below are 8 T cell receptor beta chains from a single sample sequenced in a study of shared clonotypes between healthy human individuals. Libraries were prepared by immunoSEQ multiplex PCR; TCRdb keeps only in-frame clonotypes and omits some of them. The sample carries a few million clones, about 92% recorded once. Sequenced sample: naive CD4+ T cells sorted from blood. Subset: CD45RA+ positively selected. These receptor sequences come from a man younger than 35 in good health.

This chain connects TRBV7-2 to TRBJ2-1, with no clear D. The CDR3 is 14 residues long. The germline gives CDR1 SGHTA, CDR2 FQGNSA. V lost 1 base and J 10 bases, leaving 14 bases between the germline ends. CDR3 region: CASSLVRSSHEQFF. The CDR3 DNA reads as TGTGCCAGCAGCTTAGTCAGGAGTTCACACGAGCAGTTCTTC.

V is TRBV6-5 and J is TRBJ1-4; D is unclear. V was pared by 5 bases and J by 10 bases, with 14 bases between. The germline V gene has CDR1 MNHEY and CDR2 SVGAGI. The CDR3 totals 13 residues. CDR3 sequence (DNA): TGTGCCAGCAGTCGGTCGGCAGATGGAAAACTGTTTTTT. Its translation: CASSRSADGKLFF.

This rearrangement joins TRBV6-1 to TRBJ2-3; possible D gene TRBD2, 6 bases. The germline V and J ends were trimmed by 0 bases and 4 bases, with 8 bases remaining between them. In germline, CDR1 is MNHNS, CDR2 SASEGT. This CDR3 comprises 14 residues. CDR3 protein: CASSEAAGPDTQYF. In DNA, the CDR3 is TGTGCCAGCAGTGAAGCGGCGGGGCCAGATACGCAGTATTTT.

The gene calls are TRBV5-8 and TRBJ2-7; TRBD1 aligns across 8 bases. The CDR3 totals 15 residues. Trimming took 6 bases from V and 0 from J; bases not matched to a gene: 8. The germline V gene has CDR1 SGHTS and CDR2 YDEGEE. The CDR3 nucleotides are TGTGCCAGCACCCGACAGGGGTACATCTCCTACGAGCAGTACTTC. Residues: CASTRQGYISYEQYF.

The chain links TRBV19 to TRBJ1-3, with 7 nucleotides matching TRBD1. V lost 3 bases and J lost 1; bases outside the gene matches: 18. This CDR3 spans 20 amino acids. CDR1 and CDR2 (germline): LNHDA, SQIVND (reference sequence). The CDR3 is CASSMEFGDSHYSSGNTIYF. CDR3 DNA sequence: TGTGCCAGTAGTATGGAATTCGGGGACAGCCATTATTCGTCTGGAAACACCATATATTTT.

The V gene is TRBV28, the J gene TRBJ2-2; D not certain. This CDR3 contains 13 residues. The germline V gene has CDR1 MDHEN and CDR2 SYDVKM. V lost 10 bases and J 0 bases, leaving 9 bases between the germline ends. CDR3 DNA: TGTGCCATTGACACCGCGAACACCGGGGAGCTGTTTTTT. This sequence encodes CAIDTANTGELFF.

The chain is built from TRBV29-1 and TRBJ2-5; possibly TRBD2 for D (7 bases). The CDR3 has 13 residues. Germline V gene lookup returns CDR1 SQVTM and CDR2 ANQGSEA. Deletions cut 7 bases from V and 4 bases from J, with 16 bases between. This CDR3 reads CSANRGGGETQYF. The CDR3 DNA reads TGCAGCGCAAACCGGGGAGGGGGAGAGACCCAGTACTTC.

In DNA, the CDR3 is TGTGCCAGTAGCGAAACAGGGGCCGGAAGATCTTACGAGCAGTACTTC. It specifies CASSETGAGRSYEQYF. The chain is built from TRBV19 and TRBJ2-7, with 7 bases matching TRBD1. J was trimmed by 4 bases and V by 6 bases; bases with no gene match: 15. The CDR3 is made up of 16 amino acids. Germline lookup yields CDR1 LNHDA and CDR2 SQIVND (reference sequence).